This T cell receptor beta chain stems from a study of response to subunit inactivated influenza vaccine. Details on this clonotype: What it binds is not known.

The germline V and J ends were trimmed by 5 bases and 5 bases, with 9 bases remaining between them. Germline V gene sequence: CDR1 MGHDK, CDR2 SYGVNS. The CDR3 is made up of 13 amino acids. Study conclusions and caveats: Few additional T cells are recruited per seasonal influenza vaccination, authors suggested.

Each CDR3 protein is one row after TCRdb ran MiXCR on the RT-PCR reads. The sample lists almost 600,000 distinct CDR3 sequences, less than 15% occurring once. The sequences come from PBMCs from blood, collected roughly 12 days after vaccination. This chain joins TRBV25-1 and TRBJ2-2; a weak D match, TRBD2 (6 bases). This sequence originates from a man aged 50-59 years who received an inactivated influenza vaccine. CDR3 loop: CASSSLATGELFF. CDR3 nucleotides: TGTGCCAGCAGTTCGCTAGCGACCGGGGAGCTGTTTTTT.